This entry features one TCR beta chain sequence. The antigen is undetermined. The sample comes from a study of shared clonotypes between healthy human individuals. Study at large: Donor ages ranged 18 to 49 years: two women, a few men. Study outcomes and limitations: Four donors held about 5% of naive CD4 clonotypes in common.

Repertoires were generated with immunoSEQ multiplex PCR, while TCRdb's copy carries only in-frame clones and drops some. This table holds some 2,000,000 clones, under 97% found once. V lost 2 bases to trimming and J lost 7 bases, with 12 bases between them. The V gene's germline CDR1 is SGHTA and CDR2 FQGNSA. This CDR3 region has 14 residues. The gene calls are TRBV7-2 and TRBJ1-5; D gene ambiguous. The clonotype was recovered from a man aged 18 to 35 in good health. Sequenced material: naive CD4+ T cells sorted from blood. The subset here: CD45RA+ positively selected. The CDR3 here is CASSLKTGLQPQHF. The CDR3 coding sequence is TGTGCCAGCAGCTTAAAGACGGGCCTCCAGCCCCAGCATTTT.